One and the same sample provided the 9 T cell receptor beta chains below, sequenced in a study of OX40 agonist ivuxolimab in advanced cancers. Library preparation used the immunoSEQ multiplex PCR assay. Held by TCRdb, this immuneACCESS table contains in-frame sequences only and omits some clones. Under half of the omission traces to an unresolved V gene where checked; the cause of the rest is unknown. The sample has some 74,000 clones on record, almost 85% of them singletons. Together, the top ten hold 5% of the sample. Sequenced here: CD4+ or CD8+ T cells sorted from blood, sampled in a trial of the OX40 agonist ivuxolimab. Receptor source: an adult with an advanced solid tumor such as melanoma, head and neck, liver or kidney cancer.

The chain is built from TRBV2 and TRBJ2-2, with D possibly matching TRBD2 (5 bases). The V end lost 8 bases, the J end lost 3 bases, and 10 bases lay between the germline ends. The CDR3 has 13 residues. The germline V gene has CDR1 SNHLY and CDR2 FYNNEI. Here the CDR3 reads CASAADYTGELFF. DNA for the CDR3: TGTGCCAGCGCCGCGGACTACACCGGGGAGCTGTTTTTT.

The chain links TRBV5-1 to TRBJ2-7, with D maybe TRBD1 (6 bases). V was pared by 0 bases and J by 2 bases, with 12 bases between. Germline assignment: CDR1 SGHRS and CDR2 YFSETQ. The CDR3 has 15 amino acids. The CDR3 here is CASSLAGQPPYEQYF. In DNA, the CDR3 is TGCGCCAGCAGCTTGGCCGGACAGCCTCCCTACGAGCAGTACTTC.

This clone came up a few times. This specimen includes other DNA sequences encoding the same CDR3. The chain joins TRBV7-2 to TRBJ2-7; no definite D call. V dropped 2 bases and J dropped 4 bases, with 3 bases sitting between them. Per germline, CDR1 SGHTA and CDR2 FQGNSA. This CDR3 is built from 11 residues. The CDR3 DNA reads TGTGCCAGCAGCTTAAGGTACGAGCAGTACTTC. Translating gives CASSLRYEQYF.

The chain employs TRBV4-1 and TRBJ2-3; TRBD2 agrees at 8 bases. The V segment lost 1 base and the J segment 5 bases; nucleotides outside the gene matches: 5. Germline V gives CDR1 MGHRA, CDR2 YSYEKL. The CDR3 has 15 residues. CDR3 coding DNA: TGCGCCAGCAGCCAAGCGGGAGGGCCCGGAGATACGCAGTATTTT. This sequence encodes CASSQAGGPGDTQYF.

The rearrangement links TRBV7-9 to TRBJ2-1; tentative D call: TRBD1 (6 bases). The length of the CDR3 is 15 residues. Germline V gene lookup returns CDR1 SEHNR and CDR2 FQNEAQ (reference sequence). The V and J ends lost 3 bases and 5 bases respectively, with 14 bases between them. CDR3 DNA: TGTGCCAGCAGCTTCTCCCCGGCAGGGGACAATGAGCAGTTCTTC. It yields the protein CASSFSPAGDNEQFF. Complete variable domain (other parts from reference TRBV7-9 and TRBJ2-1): DTGVSQNPRHKITKRGQNVTFRCDPISEHNRLYWYRQTLGQGPEFLTYFQNEAQLEKSRLLSDRFSAERPKGSFSTLEIQRTEQGDSAMYLCASSFSPAGDNEQFFGPGTRLTVL.

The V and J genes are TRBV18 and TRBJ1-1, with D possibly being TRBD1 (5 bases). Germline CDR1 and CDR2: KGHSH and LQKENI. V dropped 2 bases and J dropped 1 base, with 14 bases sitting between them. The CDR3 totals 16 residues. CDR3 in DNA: TGTGCCAGCTCACCAATCGCGCAGGGAACGAACACTGAAGCTTTCTTT. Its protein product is CASSPIAQGTNTEAFF.

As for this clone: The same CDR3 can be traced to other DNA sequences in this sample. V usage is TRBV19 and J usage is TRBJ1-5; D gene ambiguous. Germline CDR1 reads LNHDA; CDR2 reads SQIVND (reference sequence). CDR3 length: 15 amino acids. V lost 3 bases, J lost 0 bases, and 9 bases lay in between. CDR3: CASSIDGSSNQPQHF. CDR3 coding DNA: TGTGCCAGTAGTATTGATGGGAGTAGCAATCAGCCCCAGCATTTT.

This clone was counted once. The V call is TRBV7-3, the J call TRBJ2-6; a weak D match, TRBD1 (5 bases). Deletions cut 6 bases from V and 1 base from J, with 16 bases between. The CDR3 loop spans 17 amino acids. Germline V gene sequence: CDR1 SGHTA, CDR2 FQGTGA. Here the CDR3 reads CASSFTLGASGANVLTF. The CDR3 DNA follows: TGTGCCAGCAGTTTCACCTTAGGGGCTTCTGGGGCCAACGTCCTGACTTTC.

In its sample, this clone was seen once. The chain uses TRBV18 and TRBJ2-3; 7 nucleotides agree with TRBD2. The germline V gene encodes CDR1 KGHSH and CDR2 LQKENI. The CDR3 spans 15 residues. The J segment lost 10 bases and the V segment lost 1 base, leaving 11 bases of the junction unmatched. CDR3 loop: CASSPLAGERVSQYF. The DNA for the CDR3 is TGTGCCAGCTCACCACTGGCGGGGGAGAGGGTATCGCAGTATTTT.